Shown below are 10 T cell receptor beta chains from a single sample sequenced in a study of T cell responses to AZD1222 COVID-19 vaccine. Profiled with immunoSEQ multiplex PCR; TCRdb holds only in-frame clones, not every one. The sample includes around 100,000 clones, around 87% of them seen just once. Sequencing used peripheral blood, obtained 28 days after the second AZD1222 dose. Receptor source: an adult who received the AZD1222 COVID-19 vaccine.

In its sample, this clone was seen once. The rearrangement uses TRBV30 and TRBJ1-1; D unclear. Trimming left V 4 bases short and J 1 base short, with 10 bases between. The length of the CDR3 is 13 residues. In germline, CDR1 is GTSNPN, CDR2 SVGIG (reference sequence). CDR3 residues: CAWKPWRNTEAFF. DNA of the CDR3: TGTGCCTGGAAGCCCTGGAGGAACACTGAAGCTTTCTTT.

A single count supports this clone. The chain joins TRBV9 to TRBJ2-5; TRBD1 matches 10 bases. V was clipped by 7 bases and J by 4 bases; unmatched bases: 7. CDR3 length equals 14 residues. CDR1 SGDLS and CDR2 YYNGEE come from the germline V gene. Written as DNA, the CDR3 is TGTGCCAGCGGGGGACAGGGGTTGGTAGAGACCCAGTACTTC. Translated, it gives CASGGQGLVETQYF.

This chain links TRBV7-9 with TRBJ2-7; 9 bases fit TRBD1. CDR1 and CDR2 from the germline V gene are SEHNR and FQNEAQ (reference sequence). The trim removed 3 bases at V and 1 base at J, leaving 4 bases unmatched. The CDR3 is 15 amino acids. The CDR3 here is CASSFGTGMSYEQYF. The DNA for the CDR3 is TGTGCCAGCAGCTTTGGGACAGGGATGTCCTACGAGCAGTACTTC.

The chain uses TRBV18 and TRBJ1-1; D remains ambiguous. The CDR3 is made up of 14 amino acids. V lost 3 bases and J lost 7, with 15 bases in between. The germline V gene has CDR1 KGHSH and CDR2 LQKENI. The CDR3 spells CASSPLIDIDEAFF. The CDR3 nucleotides are TGTGCCAGCTCACCTCTGATAGACATCGATGAAGCTTTCTTT.

This chain uses TRBV7-8 with TRBJ1-2; D gene unclear. V gave up 5 bases and J gave up 7 bases, with 17 bases separating them. There are 14 residues in the CDR3. Germline V gene sequence: CDR1 SGHVS, CDR2 FQNEAQ. The CDR3 coding sequence is TGTGCCAGCAGCGGAGGTGGCGTAGGTTTTGGCTACACCTTC. It specifies CASSGGGVGFGYTF.

The chain couples TRBV6-4 to TRBJ2-1; D gene uncertain. Per the germline V gene, CDR1 is MRHNA and CDR2 is SNTAGT. V was shortened by 4 bases and J by 5 bases, with 9 bases between the two germline ends. The CDR3 is made up of 13 amino acids. CDR3 protein: CASSVTKDNEQFF. The CDR3, as DNA: TGTGCCAGCAGTGTAACCAAGGACAATGAGCAGTTCTTC.

This chain uses TRBV3-1 (or the pseudogene TRBV3-2) with TRBJ2-2; D is undetermined. The CDR3 runs to 12 residues. The germline CDR1 and CDR2 sequences are LGHDT and YNNKEL (reference sequence). The V gene lost 8 bases and the J gene lost 4 bases, with 8 bases spanning the gap. The CDR3 is CASGMSTGELFF. In nucleotides, the CDR3 is TGTGCCAGCGGGATGAGCACCGGGGAGCTGTTTTTT.

CDR3 amino acids: CASSLYRQMNTEAFF. The CDR3 nucleotides are TGTGCCAGCAGCTTGTACAGACAGATGAACACTGAAGCTTTCTTT. The chain links TRBV5-4 to TRBJ1-1; the D gene is possibly TRBD1 (5 bases). V was clipped by 1 base and J by 0 bases, with 10 bases between them. The CDR3 extends over 15 amino acids. The germline gives CDR1 SGHNT, CDR2 YYREEE (reference sequence).

This chain links TRBV7-9 with TRBJ2-1, with 8 bases that match TRBD2. This CDR3 is built from 15 residues. Germline V gene sequence: CDR1 SEHNR, CDR2 FQNEAQ (reference sequence). V was pared by 1 base and J by 3 bases, with 2 bases of the junction left unmatched. CDR3 in DNA: TGTGCCAGCAGCTTAGTAGCGGGGAACTACAATGAGCAGTTCTTC. Amino acids: CASSLVAGNYNEQFF.

The CDR3 coding sequence is TGTGCCAGCAGCCCGCCGGGTAGCGTTGGGGAGCAGTACTTC. Protein: CASSPPGSVGEQYF. The chain is built from TRBV9 and TRBJ2-7; weak D call: TRBD2 (5 bases). The V gene's germline CDR1 is SGDLS and CDR2 YYNGEE. The CDR3 contains 14 residues. V was shortened by 4 bases and J by 7 bases, with 18 bases between the two germline ends.